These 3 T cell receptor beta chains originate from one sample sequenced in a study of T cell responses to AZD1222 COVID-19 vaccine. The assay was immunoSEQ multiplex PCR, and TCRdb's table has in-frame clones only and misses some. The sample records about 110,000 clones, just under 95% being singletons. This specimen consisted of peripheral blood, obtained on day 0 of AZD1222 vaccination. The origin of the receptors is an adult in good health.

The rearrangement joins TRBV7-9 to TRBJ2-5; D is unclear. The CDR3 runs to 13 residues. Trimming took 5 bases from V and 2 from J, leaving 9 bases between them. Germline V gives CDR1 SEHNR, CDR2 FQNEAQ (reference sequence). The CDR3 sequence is CASSPEGQETQYF. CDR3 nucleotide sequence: TGTGCCAGCAGCCCCGAAGGTCAAGAGACCCAGTACTTC. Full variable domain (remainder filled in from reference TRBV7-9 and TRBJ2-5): DTGVSQNPRHKITKRGQNVTFRCDPISEHNRLYWYRQTLGQGPEFLTYFQNEAQLEKSRLLSDRFSAERPKGSFSTLEIQRTEQGDSAMYLCASSPEGQETQYFGPGTRLLVL.

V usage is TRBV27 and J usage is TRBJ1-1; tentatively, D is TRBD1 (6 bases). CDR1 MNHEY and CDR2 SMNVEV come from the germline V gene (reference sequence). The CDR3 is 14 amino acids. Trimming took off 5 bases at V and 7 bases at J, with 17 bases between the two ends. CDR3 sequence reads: CASSLDIGQFEAFF. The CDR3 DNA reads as TGTGCCAGCAGTCTGGATATAGGACAGTTTGAAGCTTTCTTT.

CDR3 protein: CSGRSPSYEQYF. CDR3 coding DNA: TGCAGCGGACGGTCGCCGTCCTACGAGCAGTACTTC. The chain couples TRBV29-1 to TRBJ2-7; D not resolved. The CDR3 is made up of 12 amino acids. The V end lost 7 bases, the J end lost 1 base, and 11 bases lay between the germline ends. Germline-derived CDR1 and CDR2 are SQVTM and ANQGSEA.